This T cell receptor beta chain derives from a study of blood T cell repertoires in COVID-19. The data were produced by immunoSEQ multiplex PCR, yet TCRdb's version contains in-frame clones alone and is incomplete. The sample shows some 460,000 clones, about 89% of them seen only once. CDR1 is MDHEN and CDR2 is SYDVKM in the germline V gene. CDR3 size: 17 residues. V trimming: 2 bases; J trimming: 0 bases; junction bases outside the gene matches: 8. The chain joins TRBV28 to TRBJ1-1, with 8 bases lining up with TRBD1. Sequenced sample: peripheral blood. This receptor was identified in a woman in her 30s with acute or convalescent COVID-19. The CDR3 nucleotides are TGTGCCAGCAGTTTACTTCCGGACAGGGTGGTGAACACTGAAGCTTTCTTT. Translating gives CASSLLPDRVVNTEAFF. Together with reference TRBV28 and TRBJ1-1, the CDR3 gives the full variable domain: DVKVTQSSRYLVKRTGEKVFLECVQDMDHENMFWYRQDPGLGLRLIYFSYDVKMKEKGDIPEGYSVSREKKERFSLILESASTNQTSMYLCASSLLPDRVVNTEAFFGQGTRLTVV.